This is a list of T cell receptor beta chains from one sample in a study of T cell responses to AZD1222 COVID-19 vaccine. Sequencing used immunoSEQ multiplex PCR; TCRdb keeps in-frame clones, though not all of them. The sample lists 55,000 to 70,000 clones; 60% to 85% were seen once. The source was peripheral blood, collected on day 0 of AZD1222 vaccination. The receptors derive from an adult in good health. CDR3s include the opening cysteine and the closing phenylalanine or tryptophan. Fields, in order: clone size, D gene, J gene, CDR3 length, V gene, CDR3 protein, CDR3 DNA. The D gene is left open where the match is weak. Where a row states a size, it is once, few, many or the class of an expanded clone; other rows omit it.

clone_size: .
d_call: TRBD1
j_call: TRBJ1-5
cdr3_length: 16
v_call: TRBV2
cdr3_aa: CASRVTGVRGNQPQHF
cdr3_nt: TGTGCCAGCAGAGTTACAGGGGTACGGGGGAATCAGCCCCAGCATTTT

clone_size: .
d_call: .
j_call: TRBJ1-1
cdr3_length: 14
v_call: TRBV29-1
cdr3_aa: CSVFQGPSNTEAFF
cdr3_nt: TGCAGCGTCTTCCAGGGGCCCTCGAACACTGAAGCTTTCTTT

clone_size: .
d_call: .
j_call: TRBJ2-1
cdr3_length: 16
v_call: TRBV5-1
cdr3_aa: CASTLQGTSSYNEQFF
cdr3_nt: TGCGCCAGCACATTACAGGGTACAAGCTCCTACAATGAGCAGTTCTTC

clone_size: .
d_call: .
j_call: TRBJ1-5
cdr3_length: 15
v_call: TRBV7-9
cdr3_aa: CASSLGGSSNQPQHF
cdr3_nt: TGTGCCAGCAGCTTGGGGGGGAGCAGCAATCAGCCCCAGCATTTT

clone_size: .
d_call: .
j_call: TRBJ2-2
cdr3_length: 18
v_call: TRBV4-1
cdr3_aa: CASSQDLPGLPLTGELFF
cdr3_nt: TGCGCCAGCAGCCAAGATCTACCAGGCTTACCTCTCACCGGGGAGCTGTTTTTT

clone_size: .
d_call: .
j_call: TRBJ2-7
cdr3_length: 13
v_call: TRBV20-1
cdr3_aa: CSASPTGYYEQYF
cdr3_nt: TGCAGTGCTAGTCCCACCGGATACTACGAGCAGTACTTC

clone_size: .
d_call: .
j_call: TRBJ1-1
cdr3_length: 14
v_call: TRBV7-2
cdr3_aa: CASSLALYRTEAFF
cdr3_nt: TGTGCCAGCAGCTTAGCTCTGTATAGGACTGAAGCTTTCTTT

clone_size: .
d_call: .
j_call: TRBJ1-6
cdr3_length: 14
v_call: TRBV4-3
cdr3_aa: CASSQQNGNSPLHF
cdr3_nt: TGCGCCAGCAGCCAACAGAATGGAAATTCACCCCTCCACTTT

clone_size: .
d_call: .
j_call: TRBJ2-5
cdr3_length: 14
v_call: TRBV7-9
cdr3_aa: CATDKGAGKETQYF
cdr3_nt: TGTGCCACTGATAAAGGGGCCGGAAAAGAGACCCAGTACTTC

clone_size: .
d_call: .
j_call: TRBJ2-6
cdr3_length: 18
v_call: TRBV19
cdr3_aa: CASSIDAGLKSGANVLTF
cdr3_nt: TGTGCCAGTAGTATAGATGCAGGGTTAAAATCTGGGGCCAACGTCCTGACTTTC

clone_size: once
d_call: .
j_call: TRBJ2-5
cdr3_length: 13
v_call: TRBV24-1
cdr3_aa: CATSVSNQETQYF
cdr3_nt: TGTGCCACCAGTGTCAGTAACCAAGAGACCCAGTACTTC

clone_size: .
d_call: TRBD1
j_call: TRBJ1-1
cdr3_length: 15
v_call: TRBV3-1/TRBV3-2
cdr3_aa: CASSQSAGGQTEAFF
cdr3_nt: TGTGCCAGCAGCCAATCGGCAGGGGGCCAGACTGAAGCTTTCTTT

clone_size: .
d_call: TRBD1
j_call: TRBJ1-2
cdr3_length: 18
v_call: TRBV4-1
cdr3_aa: CASSQGTGGRPSRYGYTF
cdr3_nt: TGCGCCAGCAGCCAAGGGACAGGGGGACGGCCCTCAAGATATGGCTACACCTTC

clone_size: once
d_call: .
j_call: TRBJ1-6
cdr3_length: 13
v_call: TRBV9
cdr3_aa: CASREQEDSPLHF
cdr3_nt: TGTGCCAGCAGAGAACAGGAGGATTCACCCCTCCACTTT

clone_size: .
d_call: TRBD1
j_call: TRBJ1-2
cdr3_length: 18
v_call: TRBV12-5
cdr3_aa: CASGPDRGLHGDDYGYTF
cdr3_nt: TGTGCTAGTGGTCCAGACAGGGGCTTACACGGGGATGACTATGGCTACACCTTC

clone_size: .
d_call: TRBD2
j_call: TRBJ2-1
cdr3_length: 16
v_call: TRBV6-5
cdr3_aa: CASSYSLAGSYNEQFF
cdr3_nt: TGTGCCAGCAGTTACTCGCTAGCGGGGTCCTACAATGAGCAGTTCTTC

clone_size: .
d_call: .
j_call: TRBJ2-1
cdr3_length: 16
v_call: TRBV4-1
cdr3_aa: CASSQDPSRTYNEQFF
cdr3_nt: TGCGCCAGCAGCCAAGATCCTAGTCGTACCTACAATGAGCAGTTCTTC

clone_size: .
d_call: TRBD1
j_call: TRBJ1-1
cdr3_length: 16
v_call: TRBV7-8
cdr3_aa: CASSRSRSGGYTEAFF
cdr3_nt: TGTGCCAGCAGCCGAAGCCGGTCAGGGGGCTACACTGAAGCTTTCTTT

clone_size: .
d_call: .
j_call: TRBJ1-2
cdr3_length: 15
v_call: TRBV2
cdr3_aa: CASSEAGDGGGGYTF
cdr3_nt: TGTGCCAGCAGTGAAGCGGGGGATGGTGGGGGTGGCTACACCTTC

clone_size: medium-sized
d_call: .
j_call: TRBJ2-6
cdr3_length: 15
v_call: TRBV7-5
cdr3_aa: CARPKGRRKANVLTF
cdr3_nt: TGTGCCAGACCCAAGGGACGGCGGAAGGCCAACGTCCTGACTTTC

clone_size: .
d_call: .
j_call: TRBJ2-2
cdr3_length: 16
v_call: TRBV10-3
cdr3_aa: CAISESGTLNTGELFF
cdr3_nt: TGTGCCATCAGTGAGTCCGGGACTCTAAACACCGGGGAGCTGTTTTTT

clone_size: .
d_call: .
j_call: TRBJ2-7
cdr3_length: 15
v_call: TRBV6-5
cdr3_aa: CASSILTGGAYEQYF
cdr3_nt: TGTGCCAGCAGCATTCTTACAGGGGGGGCCTACGAGCAGTACTTC

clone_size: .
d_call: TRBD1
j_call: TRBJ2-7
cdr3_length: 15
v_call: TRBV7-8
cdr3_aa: CASSSIYRGQDEQYF
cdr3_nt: TGTGCCAGCAGCTCCATATACAGGGGGCAGGACGAGCAGTACTTC

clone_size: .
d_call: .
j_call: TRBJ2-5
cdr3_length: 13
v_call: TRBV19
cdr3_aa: CASSPGLQETQYF
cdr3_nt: TGTGCCAGTAGTCCTGGTTTGCAAGAGACCCAGTACTTC

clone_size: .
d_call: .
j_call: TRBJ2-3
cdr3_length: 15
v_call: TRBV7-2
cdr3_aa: CASSPDSLGTDTQYF
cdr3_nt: TGTGCCAGCAGCCCTGACTCTCTAGGCACAGATACGCAGTATTTT

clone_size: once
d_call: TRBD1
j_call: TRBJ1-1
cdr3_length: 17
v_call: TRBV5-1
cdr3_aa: CASSLVYRGRDGTEAFF
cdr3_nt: TGCGCCAGCAGCTTGGTCTACAGGGGGCGCGATGGGACTGAAGCTTTCTTT

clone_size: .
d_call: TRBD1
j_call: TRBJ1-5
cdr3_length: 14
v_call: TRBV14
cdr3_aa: CASSRRQGYQPQHF
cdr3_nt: TGTGCCAGCAGCCGAAGACAGGGATATCAGCCCCAGCATTTT

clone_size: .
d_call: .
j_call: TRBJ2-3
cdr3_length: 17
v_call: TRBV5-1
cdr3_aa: CASSLATGTRRADTQYF
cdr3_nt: TGCGCCAGCAGCTTGGCTACGGGGACAAGAAGAGCAGATACGCAGTATTTT

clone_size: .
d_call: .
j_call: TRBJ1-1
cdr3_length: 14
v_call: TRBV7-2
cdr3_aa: CASSLGGLSTEAFF
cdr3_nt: TGTGCCAGCAGCTTAGGGGGGCTGAGCACTGAAGCTTTCTTT

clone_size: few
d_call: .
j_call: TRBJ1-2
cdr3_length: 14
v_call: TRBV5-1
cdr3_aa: CASSLEDGYYGYTF
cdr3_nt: TGCGCCAGCAGCTTGGAGGACGGGTACTATGGCTACACCTTC

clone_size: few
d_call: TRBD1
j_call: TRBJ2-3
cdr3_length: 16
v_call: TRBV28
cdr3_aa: CASSPSSDRGWDTQYF
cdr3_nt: TGTGCCAGCAGTCCTAGCTCGGACAGGGGTTGGGATACGCAGTATTTT

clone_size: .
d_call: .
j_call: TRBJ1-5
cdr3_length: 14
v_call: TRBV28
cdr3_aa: CASNQGGSNQPQHF
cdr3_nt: TGTGCCAGCAATCAAGGGGGAAGCAATCAGCCCCAGCATTTT

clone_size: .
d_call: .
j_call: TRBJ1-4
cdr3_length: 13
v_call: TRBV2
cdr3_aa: CASNRRSDEKLFF
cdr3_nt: TGTGCCAGCAATAGGAGGTCGGATGAAAAACTGTTTTTT

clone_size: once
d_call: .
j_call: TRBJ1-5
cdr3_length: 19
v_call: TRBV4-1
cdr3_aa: CASSQEEYVRTFSNQPQHF
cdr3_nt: TGCGCCAGCAGCCAAGAGGAGTATGTCCGGACTTTTAGCAATCAGCCCCAGCATTTT

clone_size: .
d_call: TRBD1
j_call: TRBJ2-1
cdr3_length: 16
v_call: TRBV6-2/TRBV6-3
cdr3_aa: CASSLGLGTGKDEQFF
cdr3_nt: TGTGCCAGCAGTTTAGGTTTGGGGACAGGGAAGGATGAGCAGTTCTTC

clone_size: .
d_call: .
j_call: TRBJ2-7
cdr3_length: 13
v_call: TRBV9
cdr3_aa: CASSVGPAYEQYF
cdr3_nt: TGTGCCAGCAGCGTAGGTCCCGCCTACGAGCAGTACTTC

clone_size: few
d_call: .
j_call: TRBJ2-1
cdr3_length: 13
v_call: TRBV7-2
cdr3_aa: CASSLAGEDEQFF
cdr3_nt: TGTGCCAGCAGCTTGGCAGGGGAGGATGAGCAGTTCTTC

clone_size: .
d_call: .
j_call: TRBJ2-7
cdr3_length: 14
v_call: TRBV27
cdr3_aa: CASSLTVGDYEQYF
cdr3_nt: TGTGCCAGCAGTTTAACGGTCGGAGACTACGAGCAGTACTTC

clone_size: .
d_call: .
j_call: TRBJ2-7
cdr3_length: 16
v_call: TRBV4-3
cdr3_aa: CASSQDRGGGDYEQYF
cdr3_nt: TGCGCCAGCAGCCAAGACCGTGGTGGAGGGGACTACGAGCAGTACTTC

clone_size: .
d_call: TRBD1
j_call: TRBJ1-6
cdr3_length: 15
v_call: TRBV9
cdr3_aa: CASSVRQGSNSPLHF
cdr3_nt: TGTGCCAGCAGCGTGCGACAGGGATCCAATTCACCCCTCCACTTT

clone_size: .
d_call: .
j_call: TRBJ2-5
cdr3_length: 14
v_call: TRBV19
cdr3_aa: CASSPYTTGETQYF
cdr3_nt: TGTGCCAGTAGCCCGTATACGACCGGGGAGACCCAGTACTTC

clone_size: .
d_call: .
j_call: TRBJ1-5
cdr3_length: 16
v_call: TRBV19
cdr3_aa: CASATRTEKSNQPQHF
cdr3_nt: TGTGCCAGTGCTACCAGGACAGAAAAGAGCAATCAGCCCCAGCATTTT

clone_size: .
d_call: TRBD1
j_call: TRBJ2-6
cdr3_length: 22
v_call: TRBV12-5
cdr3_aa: CACGLLPENTGQGASGANVLTF
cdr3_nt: TGTGCTTGTGGTTTGCTCCCCGAGAATACGGGACAGGGAGCCTCTGGGGCCAACGTCCTGACTTTC

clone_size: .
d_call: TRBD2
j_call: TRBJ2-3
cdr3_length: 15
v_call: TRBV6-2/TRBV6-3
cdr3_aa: CASSYYGGATDTQYF
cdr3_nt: TGTGCCAGCAGTTATTACGGGGGGGCCACAGATACGCAGTATTTT

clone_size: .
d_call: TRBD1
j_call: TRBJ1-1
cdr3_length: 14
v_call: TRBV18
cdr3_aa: CASSPGQGGSTAFF
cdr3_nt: TGTGCCAGCTCACCGGGACAGGGGGGATCCACAGCTTTCTTT

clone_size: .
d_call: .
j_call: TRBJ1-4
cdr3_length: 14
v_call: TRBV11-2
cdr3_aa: CASRVGRRNEKLFF
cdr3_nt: TGTGCCAGCAGGGTGGGCAGGCGTAATGAAAAACTGTTTTTT

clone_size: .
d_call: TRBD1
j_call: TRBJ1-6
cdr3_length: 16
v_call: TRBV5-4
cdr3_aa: CASSTGTEVLGSPLHF
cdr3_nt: TGTGCCAGCAGCACCGGGACAGAGGTTTTGGGTTCACCCCTCCACTTT

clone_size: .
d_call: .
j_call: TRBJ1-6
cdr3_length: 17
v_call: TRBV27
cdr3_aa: CASSLSGLNRRTSPLHF
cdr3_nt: TGTGCCAGCAGTTTATCGGGTTTAAACAGGCGAACATCACCCCTCCACTTT

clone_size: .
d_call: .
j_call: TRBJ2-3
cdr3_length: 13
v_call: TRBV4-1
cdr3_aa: CASSQVLTDTQYF
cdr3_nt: TGCGCCAGCAGCCAAGTGCTCACAGATACGCAGTATTTT

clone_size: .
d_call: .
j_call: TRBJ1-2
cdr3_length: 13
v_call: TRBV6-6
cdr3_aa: CASVDGSNYGYTF
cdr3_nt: TGTGCCAGCGTGGACGGATCGAACTATGGCTACACCTTC

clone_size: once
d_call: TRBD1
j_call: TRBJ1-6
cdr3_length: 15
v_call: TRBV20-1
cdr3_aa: CSASAGGTYNSPLHF
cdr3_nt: TGCAGTGCTAGTGCAGGGGGCACCTATAATTCACCCCTCCACTTT

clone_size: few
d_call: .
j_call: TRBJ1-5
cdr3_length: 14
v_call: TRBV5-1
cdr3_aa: CASSPGHPNQPQHF
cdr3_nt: TGCGCCAGCAGCCCGGGACACCCCAATCAGCCCCAGCATTTT

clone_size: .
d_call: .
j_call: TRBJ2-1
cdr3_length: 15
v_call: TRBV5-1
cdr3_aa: CASSLDIQKYNEQFF
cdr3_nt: TGCGCCAGCAGCTTGGACATTCAGAAGTACAATGAGCAGTTCTTC

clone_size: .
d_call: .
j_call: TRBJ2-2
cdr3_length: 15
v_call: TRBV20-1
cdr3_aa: CSASITRGNTGELFF
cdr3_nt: TGCAGTGCTAGTATAACCAGGGGTAACACCGGGGAGCTGTTTTTT

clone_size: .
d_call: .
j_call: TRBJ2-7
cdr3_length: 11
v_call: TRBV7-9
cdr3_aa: CASQGRDEQYF
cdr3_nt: TGTGCCAGCCAGGGTCGGGACGAGCAGTACTTC

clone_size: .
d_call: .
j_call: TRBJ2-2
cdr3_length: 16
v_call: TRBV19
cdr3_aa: CASSTPDLDGAGELFF
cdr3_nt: TGTGCCAGTAGTACCCCGGATCTCGATGGGGCCGGGGAGCTGTTTTTT

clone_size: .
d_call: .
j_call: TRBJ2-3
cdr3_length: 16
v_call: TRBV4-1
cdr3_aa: CASSHPSSGTRDTQYF
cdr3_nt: TGCGCCAGCAGCCATCCTTCTTCCGGGACAAGGGATACGCAGTATTTT

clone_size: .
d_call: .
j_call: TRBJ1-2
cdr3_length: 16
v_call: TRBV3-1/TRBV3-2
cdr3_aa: CASSQVRRGASMGYTF
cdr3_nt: TGTGCCAGCAGCCAAGTAAGGCGGGGGGCGTCTATGGGGTACACCTTC